This TCR beta chain was found in a study of shared T cell receptors in the human thymus. In this sample, this clone turned up once. Germline loops: CDR1 SGHAT, CDR2 FQNNGV. The CDR3 runs to 17 residues. Trimming left V 3 bases short and J 3 bases short, with 21 bases between. The protocol was immunoSEQ multiplex PCR, while the TCRdb copy is restricted to in-frame clones and leaves out a portion. The sample lists about 380,000 clones; approximately 95% were seen once. The J gene is TRBJ2-7, the V gene TRBV11-2; D is possibly TRBD2 (5 bases). The sequence was obtained from a human donor. The source material was thymocytes. The CDR3: CASSFGLKSGLFYEQYF. In DNA form, the CDR3 reads TGTGCCAGCAGCTTTGGTTTGAAAAGCGGCCTGTTCTACGAGCAGTACTTC.